Listed below are T cell receptor beta chains from one sample, sequenced in a study of blood T cell repertoires in COVID-19. Produced via immunoSEQ multiplex PCR; TCRdb's table is partial and in-frame only. The repertoire holds about 230,000 clones, with around 83% as singletons. The sequenced material came from peripheral blood. The receptors stem from a man between 35 and 55 years old with acute or convalescent COVID-19. CDR3s include the opening cysteine and the closing phenylalanine or tryptophan. Each record gives: J gene, clone size, D gene, V gene, CDR3 protein, CDR3 DNA. A D gene is named only where the DNA matches it firmly. Rows give clone size only sometimes, using once, few, many, or a class for an expanded clone.

j_call: TRBJ2-1
clone_size: NA
d_call: TRBD1
v_call: TRBV6-2/TRBV6-3
cdr3_aa: CASSYSFPRGLNNEQFF
cdr3_nt: TGTGCCAGCAGTTACTCTTTCCCCAGGGGGCTGAACAATGAGCAGTTCTTC

j_call: TRBJ2-3
clone_size: NA
d_call: TRBD2
v_call: TRBV18
cdr3_aa: CASSPTSGGAGGDTQYF
cdr3_nt: TGTGCCAGCTCACCGACTAGCGGGGGGGCCGGGGGAGATACGCAGTATTTT

j_call: TRBJ1-5
clone_size: NA
d_call: NA
v_call: TRBV21-1
cdr3_aa: CASSPPRGRGNQPQHF
cdr3_nt: TGTGCCAGCAGCCCCCCCCGGGGTAGGGGCAATCAGCCCCAGCATTTT

j_call: TRBJ2-7
clone_size: NA
d_call: NA
v_call: TRBV2
cdr3_aa: CASSGDSTPYEQYF
cdr3_nt: TGTGCCAGCAGTGGGGACTCTACCCCCTACGAGCAGTACTTC

j_call: TRBJ1-2
clone_size: NA
d_call: TRBD1
v_call: TRBV28
cdr3_aa: CASRLRDRGNYGYTF
cdr3_nt: TGTGCCAGCAGACTTCGGGACAGGGGGAACTATGGCTACACCTTC

j_call: TRBJ2-3
clone_size: NA
d_call: NA
v_call: TRBV28
cdr3_aa: CASRWTFSETDTQYF
cdr3_nt: TGTGCCAGCAGGTGGACATTCTCGGAGACAGATACGCAGTATTTT

j_call: TRBJ1-4
clone_size: few
d_call: TRBD1
v_call: TRBV28
cdr3_aa: CASSLQREGTGGAAKLFF
cdr3_nt: TGTGCCAGCAGTTTACAAAGAGAGGGAACAGGGGGCGCGGCAAAACTGTTTTTT

j_call: TRBJ1-1
clone_size: NA
d_call: NA
v_call: TRBV6-5
cdr3_aa: CASSKPMGGAFF
cdr3_nt: TGTGCCAGCAGTAAACCTATGGGGGGAGCTTTCTTT

j_call: TRBJ1-1
clone_size: NA
d_call: NA
v_call: TRBV5-1
cdr3_aa: CASRYTADTEAFF
cdr3_nt: TGCGCCAGCAGATATACAGCGGACACTGAAGCTTTCTTT

j_call: TRBJ2-2
clone_size: NA
d_call: TRBD1
v_call: TRBV19
cdr3_aa: CASSTADRGAGELFF
cdr3_nt: TGTGCCAGTAGTACTGCCGACAGGGGGGCCGGGGAGCTGTTTTTT

j_call: TRBJ1-2
clone_size: NA
d_call: NA
v_call: TRBV6-6
cdr3_aa: CASSSDPSRRYTF
cdr3_nt: TGTGCCAGCAGTTCCGACCCCTCGCGGCGCTATACCTTC

j_call: TRBJ1-1
clone_size: NA
d_call: TRBD1
v_call: TRBV5-1
cdr3_aa: CASSLARQGRVTEAFF
cdr3_nt: TGCGCCAGCAGCTTGGCCCGACAGGGGAGGGTCACTGAAGCTTTCTTT

j_call: TRBJ1-2
clone_size: few
d_call: NA
v_call: TRBV6-2/TRBV6-3
cdr3_aa: CASSDTKRRNYGYTF
cdr3_nt: TGTGCCAGCAGTGACACAAAAAGGAGGAACTATGGCTACACCTTC

j_call: TRBJ2-1
clone_size: NA
d_call: NA
v_call: TRBV20-1
cdr3_aa: CSASAGGAGNEQFF
cdr3_nt: TGCAGTGCTAGTGCCGGCGGGGCGGGCAATGAGCAGTTCTTC

j_call: TRBJ1-1
clone_size: few
d_call: NA
v_call: TRBV5-8
cdr3_aa: CASTPAGGRATEAFF
cdr3_nt: TGTGCCAGCACCCCCGCCGGGGGAAGAGCCACTGAAGCTTTCTTT

j_call: TRBJ2-2
clone_size: NA
d_call: TRBD1
v_call: TRBV25-1
cdr3_aa: CASSGQGAGAGELFF
cdr3_nt: TGTGCCAGCAGTGGACAGGGGGCAGGAGCCGGGGAGCTGTTTTTT

j_call: TRBJ1-1
clone_size: NA
d_call: NA
v_call: TRBV19
cdr3_aa: CASRPGGGRTEAFF
cdr3_nt: TGTGCCAGTAGACCCGGCGGGGGGAGGACTGAAGCTTTCTTT

j_call: TRBJ2-7
clone_size: NA
d_call: TRBD1
v_call: TRBV5-4
cdr3_aa: CASSLGTGGSEQYF
cdr3_nt: TGTGCCAGCAGCTTGGGGACAGGGGGCTCCGAGCAGTACTTC

j_call: TRBJ1-1
clone_size: NA
d_call: TRBD1
v_call: TRBV6-6
cdr3_aa: CASRPTGTKHTEAFF
cdr3_nt: TGTGCCAGCAGGCCGACAGGGACGAAACATACTGAAGCTTTCTTT

j_call: TRBJ2-5
clone_size: NA
d_call: TRBD2
v_call: TRBV6-2/TRBV6-3
cdr3_aa: CASSYSLAAQETQYF
cdr3_nt: TGTGCCAGCAGTTACTCACTAGCGGCTCAAGAGACCCAGTACTTC

j_call: TRBJ1-1
clone_size: few
d_call: NA
v_call: TRBV6-2/TRBV6-3
cdr3_aa: CASSSHLGGTEAFF
cdr3_nt: TGTGCCAGCAGTTCCCATCTGGGGGGCACTGAAGCTTTCTTT

j_call: TRBJ1-6
clone_size: NA
d_call: NA
v_call: TRBV5-1
cdr3_aa: CASSLVAGNNSPLHF
cdr3_nt: TGCGCCAGCAGCTTGGTGGCAGGGAATAATTCACCCCTCCACTTT

j_call: TRBJ1-5
clone_size: few
d_call: TRBD1
v_call: TRBV7-9
cdr3_aa: CASSHDRGDQPQHF
cdr3_nt: TGTGCCAGCAGCCACGACAGGGGGGATCAGCCCCAGCATTTT

j_call: TRBJ2-7
clone_size: NA
d_call: TRBD2
v_call: TRBV14
cdr3_aa: CASSQALGGIGQYF
cdr3_nt: TGTGCCAGCAGCCAAGCACTCGGGGGGATAGGTCAGTACTTC

j_call: TRBJ2-3
clone_size: NA
d_call: TRBD2
v_call: TRBV11-2
cdr3_aa: CASSLEGLARADTQYF
cdr3_nt: TGTGCCAGCAGCTTAGAGGGACTAGCAAGGGCAGATACGCAGTATTTT

j_call: TRBJ2-7
clone_size: NA
d_call: TRBD1
v_call: TRBV19
cdr3_aa: CASSPGTGIYEQYF
cdr3_nt: TGTGCCAGTAGTCCCGGGACAGGGATCTACGAGCAGTACTTC

j_call: TRBJ2-3
clone_size: NA
d_call: TRBD2
v_call: TRBV12-5
cdr3_aa: CASGLTFSGGTSTDTQYF
cdr3_nt: TGTGCTAGTGGTTTGACATTTAGCGGGGGGACTAGCACAGATACGCAGTATTTT

j_call: TRBJ1-2
clone_size: NA
d_call: NA
v_call: TRBV5-5
cdr3_aa: CASSSGVYGYTF
cdr3_nt: TGTGCCAGCAGCAGCGGGGTCTATGGCTACACCTTC

j_call: TRBJ2-7
clone_size: NA
d_call: TRBD1
v_call: TRBV5-1
cdr3_aa: CASSLASLRDRDHEQYF
cdr3_nt: TGCGCCAGCAGCTTGGCCTCTCTCCGGGACAGGGACCACGAGCAGTACTTC

j_call: TRBJ2-3
clone_size: NA
d_call: NA
v_call: TRBV2
cdr3_aa: CASRTERVARDTQYF
cdr3_nt: TGTGCCAGCAGGACCGAGAGGGTAGCGCGGGATACGCAGTATTTT